The sequence of this TCR beta chain was determined in a study of blood T cell repertoires in COVID-19. Across the whole study: Samples taken during acute and convalescent COVID-19 were collected in the United States, Italy and Spain. The cDNA or gDNA used as material had been derived from T cells, B-cell-depleted T cells, or PBMCs.

Germline assignment: CDR1 SGHTA and CDR2 FQGNSA. The CDR3 consists of 17 residues. The V segment lost 6 bases and the J segment 3 bases; nucleotides outside the gene matches: 15. The assay was immunoSEQ multiplex PCR, and TCRdb's table has in-frame clones only and misses some. The sample lists about 50,000 clones; around 85% were seen once. The V call is TRBV7-2, the J call TRBJ2-5; 8 nucleotides align to TRBD1. Sequencing was performed on peripheral blood. This TCR derives from a man aged 55 to 70 with acute or convalescent COVID-19. The CDR3 coding sequence is TGTGCCAGCAGTCGGCACGTCAGGGGGCTAGGGAAAGAGACCCAGTACTTC. This translates into CASSRHVRGLGKETQYF.